Presented here are 23 T cell receptor beta chains from one specimen sequenced in a study of early T cells in non-severe SARS-CoV-2 infection. TCRdb called the 5' RACE reads again in MiXCR, with one record for every CDR3 protein. The data hold around 86,000 distinct CDR3 sequences, with about 15% observed a single time. Sequencing was done on a sample of whole blood. These receptor sequences come from an adult who was a healthcare worker with PCR-confirmed SARS-CoV-2 infection or an uninfected control (not recorded which).

Many counts were recorded for this clonotype. The chain links TRBV11-2 to TRBJ2-1, with unresolved D. This CDR3 is 14 amino acids long. V lost 5 bases, J lost 2 bases, and 10 bases lay in between. CDR1 is SGHAT, CDR2 FQNNGV, per germline. The CDR3 coding sequence is TGTGCCAGCAGCCGCCCCCGGACCTACAATGAGCAGTTCTTC. This gives the protein CASSRPRTYNEQFF.

This rearrangement joins TRBV6-6 to TRBJ1-6; D is possibly TRBD1 (5 bases). CDR3 size: 16 residues. Germline values: CDR1 MNHNY, CDR2 SVGAGI (reference sequence). V lost 2 bases to trimming and J lost 8 bases, with 16 bases between them. CDR3 sequence (DNA): TGTGCCAGCAGTTACCCGGGGGTCGGGGTCGATTCACCCCTCCACTTT. Protein: CASSYPGVGVDSPLHF.

Notes on this clonotype: Germline and junction disagree at one end, which may indicate a read error. CDR3 amino acids: CASRQGGAEAFF. CDR3 in DNA: TGCGCCAGCAGACAAGGGGGCGCTGAAGCTTTCTTT. The chain couples TRBV4-1 to TRBJ1-1, with TRBD1 matching over 7 bases. There are 12 residues in the CDR3. The germline gives CDR1 MGHRA, CDR2 YSYEKL.

This clonotype has just a few counts. As DNA, the CDR3 is TGTGCCATCAGCCGGACTAGCGGGGGGGATGCATCCATCCAGATAGAGACCCAGTACTTC. Translation: CAISRTSGGDASIQIETQYF. V gene TRBV10-3 combines with J gene TRBJ2-5; 15 positions match TRBD2. Trimming at V came to 6 bases and at J to 4 bases, leaving 18 bases not matched to a gene. Germline lookup yields CDR1 ENHRY and CDR2 SYGVKD. CDR3 length: 20 amino acids.

A few counts support this clonotype. J is TRBJ2-7 and V is TRBV6-1; 8 bases are shared with TRBD1. The CDR3 extends over 14 amino acids. V lost 7 bases and J lost 3; bases outside the gene matches: 8. Germline CDR1 MNHNS, CDR2 SASEGT. Here the CDR3 DNA reads TGTGCCAGCAAGTCAGGACAGGGAGGCTACGAGCAGTACGTC. As protein: CASKSGQGGYEQYV.

The V call is TRBV20-1, the J call TRBJ2-5; D possibly uses TRBD1 or TRBD2 (5 bases each). The CDR3 has 12 amino acids. Germline V gene lookup returns CDR1 DFQATT and CDR2 SNEGSKA (reference sequence). The CDR3 region has the DNA TGCAGCGGACGAGAGGGGAAAGAGACCCAGTACTTC. Residues: CSGREGKETQYF.

This clonotype was counted a few times. CDR3 residues: CASSQAQGNSPLHF. The CDR3 coding sequence is TGTGCCAGCAGCCAAGCCCAGGGTAATTCACCCCTCCACTTT. The J gene is TRBJ1-6, the V gene TRBV3-1; maybe TRBD1 (5 bases). This CDR3 is built from 14 residues. Germline CDR1 and CDR2: LGHDT and YNNKEL (reference sequence). V dropped 1 base and J dropped 6 bases, with 7 bases sitting between them.

There are a few counts of this clonotype. The chain recombines TRBV3-1 with TRBJ2-5, with D unclear. Trimming shortened V by 4 bases and J by 2 bases, and 11 bases separated the two germline ends. This CDR3 has 14 residues. Germline CDR1 LGHDT, CDR2 YNNKEL (reference sequence). The CDR3 coding sequence is TGTGCCAGCAGCCCGAAACTCTTTCAAGAGACCCAGTACTTC. Its translation: CASSPKLFQETQYF.

The genes are TRBV10-1 and TRBJ2-1; 9 positions match TRBD1. Germline assignment: CDR1 WNHNN and CDR2 SYGVQD (reference sequence). The trim removed 5 bases at V and 5 bases at J, leaving 1 base unmatched. There are 13 residues in the CDR3. The DNA of the CDR3 is TGCGCCAGCAGTTGGGACAGGGACAATGAGCAGTTCTTC. Amino acid sequence: CASSWDRDNEQFF.

This clonotype was counted a few times. V gene TRBV6-2 or TRBV6-3 combines with J gene TRBJ2-2, with 7 bases matching TRBD2. The germline gives CDR1 MNHEY, CDR2 SVGEGT. The CDR3 totals 17 residues. Trimming at V came to 2 bases and at J to 2 bases, leaving 8 bases not matched to a gene. The DNA of the CDR3 is TGTGCCAGCAGTTACGCCCAGCGGGGAATAAACACCGGGGAGCTGTTTTTT. Translation: CASSYAQRGINTGELFF.

This clonotype was seen more than once but under ten times. The rearrangement joins TRBV19 to TRBJ2-6, with 9 bases lining up with TRBD1. This CDR3 has 18 amino acids. J was trimmed by 1 base and V by 5 bases; bases with no gene match: 9. Germline assignment: CDR1 LNHDA and CDR2 SQIVND (reference sequence). Written as DNA, the CDR3 is TGTGCCAGTAGTGAAAGTCCGGGACAGGGTTCTGGGGCCAACGTCCTGACTTTC. Its translation: CASSESPGQGSGANVLTF.

J is TRBJ2-4 and V is TRBV4-1, with a tentative D call TRBD2 (7 bases). V was trimmed by 1 base and J by 3 bases, leaving 16 bases between them. Germline CDR1 reads MGHRA; CDR2 reads YSYEKL. The CDR3 sequence is 17 residues long. This CDR3 is CASSQVGAGAVKNIQYF. DNA of the CDR3: TGCGCCAGCAGCCAAGTGGGGGCGGGAGCGGTCAAAAACATTCAGTACTTC.

This clonotype has a handful of counts. The rearrangement links TRBV28 to TRBJ2-5, with D perhaps matching TRBD2 (6 bases). Trimming shortened V by 7 bases and J by 6 bases, and 18 bases separated the two germline ends. The CDR3 length is 14 residues. Looked up from germline, CDR1 is MDHEN and CDR2 is SYDVKM. CDR3 in DNA: TGTGCCAGCATAACAGGAGGGGCAAAAAAGACCCAGTACTTC. As protein: CASITGGAKKTQYF.

This clonotype occurred a few times. The chain employs TRBV9 and TRBJ1-5, with 7 bases lining up with TRBD1. The germline gives CDR1 SGDLS, CDR2 YYNGEE. V was clipped by 3 bases and J by 10 bases; unmatched bases: 7. The CDR3 is 13 residues long. DNA of the CDR3: TGTGCCAGCAGCGGGGGACAGAGCGGTCCCCAGCATTTT. This sequence encodes CASSGGQSGPQHF.

This clonotype occurred a few times. CDR3 sequence (DNA): TGTGCCAGCAGCTTAACCGGCAGGGGGAGGCGGGAGACCCAGTACTTC. Translated, it gives CASSLTGRGRRETQYF. This chain links TRBV7-9 with TRBJ2-5; TRBD1 might be the D (7 bases). Deletions cut 2 bases from V and 5 bases from J, with 18 bases between. CDR3 length: 16 amino acids. Germline-derived CDR1 and CDR2 are SEHNR and FQNEAQ (reference sequence).

This clonotype was found many times. V is TRBV6-1 and J is TRBJ2-1; TRBD2 aligns across 14 bases. Germline CDR1 and CDR2: MNHNS and SASEGT. V dropped 7 bases and J dropped 9; count of bases not matched to a gene: 8. The CDR3 loop spans 15 amino acids. CDR3 amino acids: CASTRTSGGPAEQFF. The DNA of the CDR3 is TGTGCCAGCACCAGGACTAGCGGGGGGCCCGCTGAGCAGTTCTTC.

The chain employs TRBV4-1 and TRBJ2-3; D ambiguous. The CDR3 covers 16 residues. Trimming cost V 0 bases and J 0 bases, with 10 bases left between them. Looked up from germline, CDR1 is MGHRA and CDR2 is YSYEKL. The CDR3, as DNA: TGCGCCAGCAGCCAAGAAGGGTCCACTAGCACAGATACGCAGTATTTT. Protein product: CASSQEGSTSTDTQYF.

In this sample, this clonotype turned up a few times. The chain couples TRBV4-1 to TRBJ1-6; D might be TRBD1 (5 bases). The CDR3 consists of 14 residues. CDR1 is MGHRA, CDR2 YSYEKL, per germline. V dropped 6 bases and J dropped 12 bases, with 18 bases sitting between them. The CDR3 spells CASRPTGPEVPLHF. The CDR3 bases are TGCGCCAGCAGACCTACGGGACCTGAGGTACCCCTCCACTTT.

This chain joins TRBV2 and TRBJ2-3; 7 bases match TRBD2. This CDR3 spans 16 amino acids. Losses at the gene ends were 2 bases for V and 4 bases for J; bases not matched to a gene: 9. Germline CDR1 SNHLY, CDR2 FYNNEI. CDR3 DNA sequence: TGTGCCAGCAGTGAAATAAGGAGCGGGGTGGCAGATACGCAGTATTTT. Translated, it gives CASSEIRSGVADTQYF.

V is TRBV9 and J is TRBJ2-3; perhaps TRBD2 as D (6 bases). The germline V gene encodes CDR1 SGDLS and CDR2 YYNGEE. The CDR3 has 15 residues. Trimming left V 6 bases short and J 2 bases short, with 16 bases between. Written as DNA, the CDR3 is TGTGCCAGCACTCCCGGGGGAGAAGACACAGATACGCAGTATTTT. This sequence encodes CASTPGGEDTDTQYF.

CDR3 nucleotides: TGTGCCAGCAGTGAATACCGGGCAGGGGGGGAGACCCAGTACTTC. Amino acid sequence: CASSEYRAGGETQYF. The rearrangement joins TRBV25-1 to TRBJ2-5; a possible D gene is TRBD1 (7 bases). The CDR3 is 15 residues long. Trimming pared 0 bases from V and 5 bases from J, leaving 13 bases between. Germline CDR1 and CDR2: MGHDK and SYGVNS.

By share, this clonotype counts as medium-sized. This chain joins TRBV29-1 and TRBJ2-3; D is possibly TRBD1 (5 bases). This CDR3 has 13 residues. Trimming pared 7 bases from V and 1 base from J, leaving 12 bases between. Looked up from germline, CDR1 is SQVTM and CDR2 is ANQGSEA. The CDR3 nucleotides read TGCAGCGCTAACCCGACAGGCACAGATACGCAGTATTTT. Translation gives CSANPTGTDTQYF.

This clonotype was observed at least ten times. This chain connects TRBV6-1 to TRBJ2-7, with 8 bases aligning to TRBD2. This CDR3 comprises 14 residues. The trim removed 3 bases at V and 9 bases at J, leaving 10 bases unmatched. Germline-derived CDR1 and CDR2 are MNHNS and SASEGT. The CDR3 DNA sequence: TGTGCCAGCAGTGACCCTCCAGCGGGGGCTCGGCAGTACGTC. Residues: CASSDPPAGARQYV.